The rows below give T cell receptor beta chains drawn from one sample of a study of cytomegalovirus exposure and HLA in healthy donors. TCRdb keeps only in-frame clones here, not all; method: immunoSEQ multiplex PCR. The sample has tens of thousands of clones; roughly 80% are singletons. Sequenced input: PBMCs. The origin of the receptors is a woman aged 40 to 50 in good health and CMV-seropositive. CDR3s include the opening cysteine and the closing phenylalanine or tryptophan. D genes are given only for firm matches. Size tells how often a clone was seen (once, few, many) or the class of an expanded clone, and some rows leave it out.

v_gene	abundance	j_gene	d_gene	CDR3aa	CDR3nt
TRBV11-3	once	TRBJ1-5	NA	CASSEEGNQPQHF	TGTGCCAGCAGTGAGGAAGGCAATCAGCCCCAGCATTTT
TRBV10-1	NA	TRBJ1-4	NA	CASSVPRWVTTNEKLFF	TGCGCCAGCAGTGTCCCGCGGTGGGTAACAACTAATGAAAAACTGTTTTTT
TRBV11-3	NA	TRBJ1-1	TRBD1	CASSPGQANTEAFF	TGTGCCAGCAGCCCAGGACAGGCGAACACTGAAGCTTTCTTT
TRBV7-2	NA	TRBJ1-1	NA	CASSFPVSEAFF	TGTGCCAGCAGCTTTCCAGTTTCTGAAGCTTTCTTT
TRBV19	NA	TRBJ2-1	TRBD2	CASSTLAGGSRNEQFF	TGTGCCAGTAGTACCCTAGCGGGAGGGTCGAGAAATGAGCAGTTCTTC
TRBV5-6	NA	TRBJ1-2	NA	CASSSSGGQGYTF	TGTGCCAGCAGCTCCTCCGGGGGGCAAGGCTACACCTTC
TRBV29-1	NA	TRBJ2-7	TRBD1	CSARQGGSPEQYF	TGCAGCGCGAGACAGGGGGGGTCCCCCGAGCAGTACTTC
TRBV28	NA	TRBJ2-3	TRBD2	CASSQGLAGGLSTDTQYF	TGTGCCAGCAGCCAGGGACTAGCGGGAGGGCTTAGCACAGATACGCAGTATTTT
TRBV5-6	once	TRBJ2-1	TRBD2	CASSLQIAGVLRDEQFF	TGTGCCAGCAGCTTGCAAATAGCGGGAGTTCTAAGGGATGAGCAATTCTTC
TRBV27	few	TRBJ2-7	NA	CASSLSRSYEQYF	TGTGCCAGCAGTTTATCACGGTCCTACGAGCAGTACTTC
TRBV7-2	NA	TRBJ2-3	NA	CASSLAGRRTDTQYF	TGTGCCAGCAGCTTGGCAGGGCGACGTACAGATACGCAGTATTTT
TRBV5-1	NA	TRBJ2-7	NA	CASSPADWRAYEQYF	TGCGCCAGCAGCCCGGCCGACTGGCGCGCCTACGAGCAGTACTTC
TRBV5-1	NA	TRBJ1-2	NA	CASSLNSRDGYTF	TGCGCCAGCAGCTTGAATTCCCGGGATGGCTACACCTTC
TRBV7-2	NA	TRBJ1-5	TRBD1	CASSYGQASNQPQHF	TGTGCCAGCAGCTACGGACAGGCGAGCAATCAGCCCCAGCATTTT
TRBV5-1	NA	TRBJ2-5	TRBD2	CASSFRLAGGPETQYF	TGCGCCAGCAGTTTCCGACTAGCGGGAGGGCCAGAGACCCAGTACTTC
TRBV11-3	NA	TRBJ2-2	NA	CASSHQGYAGELFF	TGTGCCAGCAGCCACCAGGGATACGCCGGGGAGCTGTTTTTT
TRBV4-1	NA	TRBJ2-7	TRBD2	CASSQAIAGGPYEQYF	TGCGCCAGCAGCCAGGCCATAGCGGGAGGGCCGTACGAGCAGTACTTC
TRBV9	NA	TRBJ2-3	NA	CASSPSSGPTDTQYF	TGTGCCAGCAGCCCCTCGAGCGGACCCACAGATACGCAGTATTTT
TRBV18	NA	TRBJ2-3	NA	CASSPTRVTDTQYF	TGTGCCAGCTCACCGACTAGGGTCACAGATACGCAGTATTTT
TRBV10-3	NA	TRBJ2-5	TRBD2	CAISTAPTSGSSQYF	TGTGCCATCAGTACCGCCCCTACTAGCGGGAGTTCCCAGTACTTC
TRBV6-5	NA	TRBJ2-5	TRBD2	CASSPGGPETQYF	TGTGCCAGCTCCCCGGGGGGTCCGGAGACCCAGTACTTC
TRBV7-9	NA	TRBJ1-5	NA	CASSLAFGGPQHF	TGTGCCAGCAGCTTAGCGTTTGGAGGGCCCCAGCATTTT
TRBV7-8	NA	TRBJ1-2	TRBD1	CASSLVQTGETYGYTF	TGTGCCAGCAGCTTAGTACAAACAGGGGAAACCTATGGCTACACCTTC
TRBV7-2	NA	TRBJ2-7	TRBD2	CASSLAWVGTGGDEQYF	TGTGCCAGCAGCTTAGCTTGGGTCGGGACGGGAGGGGACGAGCAGTACTTC
TRBV19	NA	TRBJ2-5	TRBD2	CASSPGLVEETQYF	TGTGCCAGTAGTCCGGGACTAGTGGAAGAGACCCAGTACTTC
TRBV2	NA	TRBJ2-7	NA	CASSDRQFEQYF	TGTGCCAGCAGCGATAGACAGTTTGAGCAGTACTTC
TRBV11-3	NA	TRBJ1-1	TRBD1	CASSPLTGGGTEAFF	TGTGCCAGCAGCCCCCTTACAGGGGGCGGAACTGAAGCTTTCTTT
TRBV5-1	NA	TRBJ1-3	NA	CASSPDPGGNTIYF	TGCGCCAGCAGCCCAGATCCGGGAGGGAACACCATATATTTT
TRBV11-3	NA	TRBJ2-2	NA	CASSLGGAGRAGELFF	TGTGCCAGCAGCTTAGGGGGCGCGGGACGGGCCGGGGAGCTGTTTTTT
TRBV5-1	NA	TRBJ2-1	TRBD2	CASSSGLAVPNEQFF	TGCGCCAGCAGCTCGGGACTAGCGGTCCCCAATGAGCAGTTCTTC
TRBV13	NA	TRBJ1-2	NA	CASSFRRGGVRGYTF	TGTGCCAGCAGCTTCCGTCGGGGGGGGGTGCGGGGCTACACCTTC
TRBV28	NA	TRBJ2-7	TRBD1	CASSSFPGQGARWLAGYEQYF	TGTGCCAGCAGTTCCTTCCCGGGACAGGGGGCACGATGGCTAGCCGGCTACGAGCAGTACTTC
TRBV7-8	NA	TRBJ1-4	NA	CASSSNGQRNEKLFF	TGTGCCAGCAGCTCGAACGGACAGCGGAATGAAAAACTGTTTTTT
TRBV10-3	NA	TRBJ1-5	NA	CATRDTHEPQHF	TGTGCCACCCGGGACACCCATGAGCCCCAGCATTTT
TRBV19	NA	TRBJ1-2	NA	CASSIRGIGGYTF	TGTGCCAGTAGTATCAGGGGAATAGGTGGCTACACCTTC
TRBV19	NA	TRBJ2-3	TRBD1	CASSIDLPRQGSTDTQYF	TGTGCCAGTAGTATAGATCTCCCTCGACAGGGAAGCACAGATACGCAGTATTTT
TRBV19	few	TRBJ2-7	NA	CASSNPSGGSSYEQYF	TGTGCCAGTAGTAACCCGAGCGGTGGCAGCTCCTACGAGCAGTACTTC
TRBV23-1	NA	TRBJ1-2	NA	CASRSGPPATFPLF	TGCGCCAGCCGTTCAGGGCCCCCAGCTACTTTCCCCCTTTTC
TRBV7-3	medium-sized	TRBJ2-1	TRBD2	CASSLSTASGRANEQFF	TGTGCCAGCAGCTTATCCACCGCTAGCGGGAGGGCGAATGAGCAGTTCTTC